The rows below give T cell receptor beta chains drawn from one sample of a study of tumor and adjacent non-tumor tissue in lung cancer. TCRdb passed the multiplex PCR reads through MiXCR, listing each CDR3 protein once. This table has approximately 100,000 distinct CDR3 sequences, roughly 73% appearing once. The sequencing sample was made of lung tumor tissue. These receptors came from a woman in her sixties with non-small cell lung cancer. Each CDR3 is given with its conserved first and last residue. A D gene is named only where the DNA matches it firmly. Clone size is not always given. Where it is, it says once, few, many or a class for expanded clones.

>NA|TRBJ2-1|NA|TRBV7-3
CASSLDAGTYNEQFF
TGTGCCAGCAGCCTGGACGCGGGAACCTACAATGAGCAGTTCTTC
>NA|TRBJ2-2|NA|TRBV20-1
CSANGQTVELLF
TGCAGTGCTAATGGACAGACGGTGGAGCTGCTTTTT
>NA|TRBJ1-1|NA|TRBV11-3
CARSLDSGRGTEAFF
TGTGCCAGAAGCTTAGATTCGGGGAGAGGCACTGAAGCATTCTTC
>TRBD1|TRBJ2-1|many|TRBV10-2
CASTVDRVRSNEQFF
TGCGCCAGCACCGTAGACAGGGTACGGAGTAATGAGCAGTTCTTC
>TRBD2|TRBJ2-1|once|TRBV4-3
CVGSRTSGGDNEQFF
TGCGTCGGCAGCCGGACTAGCGGGGGGGACAATGAGCAGTTCTTC
>NA|TRBJ2-1|NA|TRBV5-5
CASSLGCNNEQFF
TGTGCCAGCAGCTTGGGATGCAACAATGAACAGTTCTTC
>NA|TRBJ1-2|once|TRBV11-2
CASSVDHLARYTF
TGTGCCAGCAGCGTGGATCATTTAGCGAGGTACACCTTC
>TRBD2|TRBJ2-1|many|TRBV20-1
CSARDPSRLAGTYNEQFF
TGCAGTGCTAGAGACCCCTCTCGACTAGCGGGGACCTACAATGAGCAGTTCTTC
>NA|TRBJ1-6|NA|TRBV11-2
CASSLEACNSSLHF
TGTGCCAGCAGCTTAGAAGCGTGTAATTCATCCCTCCACTTT
>NA|TRBJ2-4|many|TRBV20-1
CSALDTIQYF
TGCAGTGCTCTTGACACCATTCAGTACTTC
>NA|TRBJ1-5|NA|TRBV6-5
CASSLGSKQPQHF
TGTGCCAGCTCCCTGGGATCCAAACAGCCCCAGCATTTT
>NA|TRBJ1-1|NA|TRBV6-2/TRBV6-3
CANSLAGWIEAFF
TGTGCGAACAGTTTAGCAGGGTGGATTGAAGCTTTCTTT
>NA|TRBJ2-1|many|TRBV20-1
CSASLQGHSNEQFF
TGCAGTGCTAGTCTACAGGGACACAGCAATGAGCAGTTCTTC
>NA|TRBJ2-2|NA|TRBV11-2
CASSSPHGGRNTGELFF
TGTGCCAGCAGCTCTCCCCACGGGGGGCGAAACACCGGCGAGTTGTTTTTT
>NA|TRBJ2-7|once|TRBV13
CASNAPFEYEQYF
TGTGCCAGCAATGCGCCCTTTGAGTACGAGCAGTACTTC
>NA|TRBJ1-4|NA|TRBV4-2
CVSSQVTVATNEKLFF
TGTGTCAGCAGCCAAGTGACAGTTGCAACTAATGAAAAGCTGTTTTTT
>NA|TRBJ1-6|NA|TRBV2
CASSEARPGGSPLHF
TGTGCCAGCAGTGAAGCACGGCCGGGTGGTTCACCCCTCCATTTT